The entry below describes one T cell receptor beta chain. Sequencing was limited to surgery cases with top T cell transcript signatures in brain tissue. This record comes from a study of brain T cells in children with intractable seizures. The CDR3 spans 15 residues. Germline-derived CDR1 and CDR2 are SGHNT and YYREEE (reference sequence). The ends were cut back, 0 bases at V and 8 bases at J, with 14 bases in the middle. TCRdb's table, derived via immunoSEQ multiplex PCR, lists solely in-frame clones and lacks some. The sample lists around 80,000 clones; around 91% were seen once. This clonotype was obtained from a girl aged 2 to 10 with Rasmussen encephalitis and intractable seizures. The chain recombines TRBV5-4 with TRBJ1-4; a weak D match, TRBD1 (5 bases). The sequences come from peripheral blood, collected at surgery. The DNA for the CDR3 is TGTGCCAGCAGCTTGGGCCCAGGGATACACGAAAAACTGTTTTTT. This translates into CASSLGPGIHEKLFF.